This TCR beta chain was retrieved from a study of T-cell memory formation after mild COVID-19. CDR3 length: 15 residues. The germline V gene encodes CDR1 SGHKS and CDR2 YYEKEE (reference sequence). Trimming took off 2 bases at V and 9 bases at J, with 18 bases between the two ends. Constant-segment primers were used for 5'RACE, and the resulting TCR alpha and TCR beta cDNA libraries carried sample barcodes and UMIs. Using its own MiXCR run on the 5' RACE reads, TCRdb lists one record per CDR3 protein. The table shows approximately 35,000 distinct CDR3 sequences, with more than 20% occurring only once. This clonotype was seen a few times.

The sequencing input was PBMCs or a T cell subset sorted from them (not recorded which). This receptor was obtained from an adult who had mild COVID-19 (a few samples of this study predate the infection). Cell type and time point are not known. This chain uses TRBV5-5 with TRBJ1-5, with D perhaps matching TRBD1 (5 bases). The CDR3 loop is CASSLYRDSPRPQHF. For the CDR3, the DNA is TGTGCCAGCAGCTTATACCGGGACTCCCCCAGGCCCCAGCATTTT.